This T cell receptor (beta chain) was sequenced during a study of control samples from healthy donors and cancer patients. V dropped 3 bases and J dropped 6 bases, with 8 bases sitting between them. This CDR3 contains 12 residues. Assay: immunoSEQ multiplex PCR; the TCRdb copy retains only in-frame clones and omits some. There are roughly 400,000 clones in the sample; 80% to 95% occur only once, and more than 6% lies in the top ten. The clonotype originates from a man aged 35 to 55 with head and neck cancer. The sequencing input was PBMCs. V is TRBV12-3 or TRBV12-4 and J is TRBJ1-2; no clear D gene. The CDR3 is CASSLGKDGYTF. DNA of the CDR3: TGTGCCAGCAGTTTGGGAAAGGATGGCTACACCTTC.